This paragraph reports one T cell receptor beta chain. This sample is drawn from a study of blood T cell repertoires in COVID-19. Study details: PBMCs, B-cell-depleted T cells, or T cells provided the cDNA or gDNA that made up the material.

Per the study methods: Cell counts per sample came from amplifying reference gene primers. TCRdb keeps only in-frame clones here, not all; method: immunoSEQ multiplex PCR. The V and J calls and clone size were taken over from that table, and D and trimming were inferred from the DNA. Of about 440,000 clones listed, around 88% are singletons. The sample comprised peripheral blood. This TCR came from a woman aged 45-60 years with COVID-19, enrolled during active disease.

The chain's CDR3 is CSALTGTDYGYTF. In DNA, the CDR3 is TGCAGCGCCTTGACAGGGACGGACTATGGCTACACCTTC. The chain is built from TRBV29-1 and TRBJ1-2; TRBD1 matches at 7 bases. The V gene's germline CDR1 is SQVTM and CDR2 ANQGSEA. This CDR3 has 13 amino acids. The trim removed 7 bases at V and 3 bases at J, leaving 8 bases unmatched.